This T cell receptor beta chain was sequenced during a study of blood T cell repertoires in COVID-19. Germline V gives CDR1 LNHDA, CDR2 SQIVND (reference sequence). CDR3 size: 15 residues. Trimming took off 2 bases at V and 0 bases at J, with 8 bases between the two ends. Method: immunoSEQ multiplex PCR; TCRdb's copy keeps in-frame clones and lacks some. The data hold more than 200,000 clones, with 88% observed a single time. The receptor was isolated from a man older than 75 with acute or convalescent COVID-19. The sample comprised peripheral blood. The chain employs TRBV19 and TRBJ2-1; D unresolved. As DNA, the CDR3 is TGTGCCAGTAGTATAACGCGGAGCTCCTACAATGAGCAGTTCTTC. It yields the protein CASSITRSSYNEQFF.